What follows are 15 T cell receptor beta chains derived from one specimen sequenced in a study of T-cell reconstitution after alpha-beta-depleted transplantation in children (dated by TCRdb to about 2016). The treatment or condition label, as the study defines it: allogeneic hematopoietic cell transplantation with graft depleted of TCRalphabeta T cells and CD19 B cells. The library was produced with PCR. Sequencing took place on an Illumina HiSeq 2500. TCR libraries were prepared with molecular barcoding, using unique molecular identifiers to normalize TCRbeta repertoire quantification. TCRdb trimmed public reads at Q25 via fastp, called clones via MiXCR and kept in-frame beta chains. Entries that share a CDR3 protein sequence are merged under the most common genes and DNA. This sample comprises around 300,000 distinct CDR3 sequences, around 25% of them detected only once. The ten largest make up approximately 9.9% of the sample.

The material was PBMCs, mostly from graft donor cells, obtained 180 days after TCRalphabeta/CD19-depleted stem cell transplant. These receptors originate from a male patient aged 10 to 17 who had a stem cell transplant for acute lymphoblastic leukemia, so the T cells may come from the graft donor.

V gene TRBV2 combines with J gene TRBJ1-4; the D is unclear. The CDR3 has 16 amino acids. Germline V gene sequence: CDR1 SNHLY, CDR2 FYNNEI. Trimming removed 5 bases at V and 0 bases at J, with 13 bases between. The DNA of the CDR3 is TGTGCCAGCAGTATCTCGGCACAGACAACTAATGAAAAACTGTTTTTT. Encoded protein: CASSISAQTTNEKLFF.

This chain uses TRBV7-6 with TRBJ2-1; D gene uncertain. V gave up 5 bases and J gave up 0 bases, with 20 bases separating them. The germline CDR1 and CDR2 sequences are SGHVS and FNYEAQ. The length of the CDR3 is 18 residues. This CDR3 reads CASSPLRVLHNSYNEQFF. CDR3 bases: TGTGCCAGCAGCCCCCTCCGGGTCCTCCACAACTCCTACAATGAGCAGTTCTTC. Full variable domain (outside the CDR3, taken from reference TRBV7-6 and TRBJ2-1): GAGVSQSPRYKVTKRGQDVALRCDPISGHVSLYWYRQALGQGPEFLTYFNYEAQQDKSGLPNDRFSAERPEGSISTLTIQRTEQRDSAMYRCASSPLRVLHNSYNEQFFGPGTRLTVL.

The chain couples TRBV20-1 to TRBJ2-1, with D possibly being TRBD2 (6 bases). Trimming cost V 3 bases and J 7 bases, with 19 bases left between them. Germline V lookup: CDR1 DFQATT, CDR2 SNEGSKA (reference sequence). This CDR3 contains 15 residues. The DNA of the CDR3 is TGCAGTGCTAGTACTGGAGGGAGTCCCGCTAATGAGCAGTTCTTC. It codes for CSASTGGSPANEQFF.

The chain uses TRBV7-9 and TRBJ2-7; D not certain. V gave up 5 bases and J gave up 1 base, with 18 bases separating them. The CDR3 is 16 residues long. In germline, CDR1 is SEHNR, CDR2 FQNEAQ (reference sequence). CDR3 sequence: CASSLGPRPASYEQYF. The CDR3 DNA is TGTGCCAGCAGCCTCGGGCCTCGACCAGCTTCCTACGAGCAGTACTTC.

This clonotype came up a few times. The rearrangement uses TRBV6-1 and TRBJ2-7, with 7 nucleotides matching TRBD1. Trimming at V came to 5 bases and at J to 4 bases, leaving 11 bases not matched to a gene. This CDR3 is 15 amino acids long. Germline lookup yields CDR1 MNHNS and CDR2 SASEGT. The CDR3 spells CASSTGTARGYEQYF. The CDR3 bases are TGTGCCAGCAGTACCGGGACAGCAAGGGGATACGAGCAGTACTTC.

The chain links TRBV3-1 to TRBJ1-4; perhaps TRBD1 as D (6 bases). The CDR3 has 18 residues. Trimming shortened V by 2 bases and J by 13 bases, and 29 bases separated the two germline ends. CDR1 and CDR2 (germline): LGHDT, YNNKEL (reference sequence). CDR3 region: CASSQSKGSSSGGRGLFF. Written as DNA, the CDR3 is TGTGCCAGCAGCCAATCAAAGGGGTCGAGTTCCGGGGGCAGGGGACTGTTTTTT. Drawing the rest from reference TRBV3-1 and TRBJ1-4, the complete variable domain is DTAVSQTPKYLVTQMGNDKSIKCEQNLGHDTMYWYKQDSKKFLKIMFSYNNKELIINETVPNRFSPKSPDKAHLNLHINSLELGDSAVYFCASSQSKGSSSGGRGLFFGSGTQLSVL.

The gene calls are TRBV6-5 and TRBJ2-5; D is ambiguous. This CDR3 has 14 amino acids. CDR1 and CDR2 (germline): MNHEY, SVGAGI. The germline V and J ends were trimmed by 4 bases and 5 bases, with 14 bases remaining between them. The CDR3 protein is CASSSRIRVETQYF. CDR3 sequence (DNA): TGTGCCAGCAGTTCCCGAATTAGGGTGGAGACCCAGTACTTC.

A few counts support this clonotype. This chain links TRBV5-1 with TRBJ2-3, with D possibly matching TRBD2 (7 bases). Germline CDR1 reads SGHRS; CDR2 reads YFSETQ. V dropped 4 bases and J dropped 6 bases, with 15 bases sitting between them. This CDR3 comprises 14 residues. The CDR3 DNA is TGCGCCAGCAGCCGAGGGGGGGGACCTGATACGCAGTATTTT. It translates to CASSRGGGPDTQYF. Based on the CDR3 plus reference TRBV5-1 and TRBJ2-3, the full variable domain is KAGVTQTPRYLIKTRGQQVTLSCSPISGHRSVSWYQQTPGQGLQFLFEYFSETQRNKGNFPGRFSGRQFSNSRSEMNVSTLELGDSALYLCASSRGGGPDTQYFGPGTRLTVL.

The J gene is TRBJ2-7, the V gene TRBV11-2, with 9 bases lining up with TRBD2. Germline V gives CDR1 SGHAT, CDR2 FQNNGV. This CDR3 is 20 amino acids long. With 4 bases clipped from V and 6 bases from J, the junction kept 25 bases outside the gene matches. The CDR3 region has the DNA TGTGCCAGCAGCTCAACCCCAGGCGGTTTCAGCGGGAGGTCAGGGAGCGAGCAGTACTTC. Translated, it gives CASSSTPGGFSGRSGSEQYF. Together with reference TRBV11-2 and TRBJ2-7, the CDR3 gives the full variable domain: EAGVAQSPRYKIIEKRQSVAFWCNPISGHATLYWYQQILGQGPKLLIQFQNNGVVDDSQLPKDRFSAERLKGVDSTLKIQPAKLEDSAVYLCASSSTPGGFSGRSGSEQYFGPGTRLTVT.

This chain connects TRBV2 to TRBJ2-1, with 12 bases identical to TRBD2. V lost 6 bases to trimming and J lost 2 bases; unmatched junction nucleotides: 5. Germline lookup yields CDR1 SNHLY and CDR2 FYNNEI. The CDR3 contains 16 residues. CDR3 amino acids: CASSGGTSGPYNEQFF. Here the CDR3 DNA reads TGTGCCAGCAGCGGTGGGACTAGCGGGCCCTACAATGAGCAGTTCTTC.

The chain links TRBV5-5 to TRBJ1-5; a possible D gene is TRBD1 (5 bases). The CDR3 runs to 14 residues. The V gene's germline CDR1 is SGHKS and CDR2 YYEKEE (reference sequence). With 7 bases removed from V and 9 bases from J, the gap between germline ends came to 20 bases. The CDR3 coding sequence is TGTGCCAGCTCGCGGGGGGGTCAGGGACTGCCCCAGCATTTT. It codes for CASSRGGQGLPQHF.

The chain is built from TRBV27 and TRBJ2-7; TRBD1 agrees at 8 bases. This CDR3 contains 12 residues. V gave up 5 bases and J gave up 11 bases; unmatched junction bases: 8. CDR1 is MNHEY, CDR2 SMNVEV, per germline (reference sequence). DNA for the CDR3: TGTGCCAGCAGTCTCCTAAAGGACAGGGAGTACTTC. Translating gives CASSLLKDREYF.

This chain links TRBV28 with TRBJ2-4, with 8 positions matching TRBD1. Germline lookup yields CDR1 MDHEN and CDR2 SYDVKM. Germline trimming cut 1 base from V and 0 bases from J; bases unmatched to any gene: 8. This CDR3 region has 18 residues. CDR3 loop: CASSLSSAGGRAKNIQYF. The CDR3 region has the DNA TGTGCCAGCAGTTTATCTTCCGCAGGGGGCAGAGCCAAAAACATTCAGTACTTC.

This clonotype was seen only a few times. Here the CDR3 DNA reads TGCGCCAGTCAGACTAGCGGGAGGGGGGGTTTCCAAGAGACCCAGTACTTC. Translated, it gives CASQTSGRGGFQETQYF. The chain couples TRBV5-1 to TRBJ2-5; 14 bases fit TRBD2. This CDR3 region has 17 residues. V was pared by 8 bases and J by 1 base, with 10 bases of the junction left unmatched. CDR1 and CDR2 from the germline V gene are SGHRS and YFSETQ.

The chain employs TRBV20-1 and TRBJ1-5, with TRBD1 matching 8 bases. This CDR3 region has 16 residues. From germline, CDR1 is DFQATT and CDR2 SNEGSKA (reference sequence). The ends lost 1 base at V and 3 bases at J; junction bases unmatched: 8. The CDR3 is CSARATGQEINQPQHF. Written as DNA, the CDR3 is TGCAGTGCTAGAGCTACGGGACAGGAGATCAATCAGCCCCAGCATTTT.